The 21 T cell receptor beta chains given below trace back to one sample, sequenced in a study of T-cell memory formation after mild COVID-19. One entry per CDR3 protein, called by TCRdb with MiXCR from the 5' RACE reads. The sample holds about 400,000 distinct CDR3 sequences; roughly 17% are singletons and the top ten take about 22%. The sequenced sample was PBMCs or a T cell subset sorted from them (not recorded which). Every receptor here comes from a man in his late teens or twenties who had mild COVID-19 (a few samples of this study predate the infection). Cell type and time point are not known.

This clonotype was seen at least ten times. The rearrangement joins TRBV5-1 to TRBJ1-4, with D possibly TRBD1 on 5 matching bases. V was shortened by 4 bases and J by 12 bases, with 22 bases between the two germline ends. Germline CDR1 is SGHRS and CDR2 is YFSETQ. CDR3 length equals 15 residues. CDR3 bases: TGCGCCAGCAGCGGAATCGGGACCTCCCCGAGGGAACTGTTTTTT. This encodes CASSGIGTSPRELFF. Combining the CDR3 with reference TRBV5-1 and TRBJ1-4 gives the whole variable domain KAGVTQTPRYLIKTRGQQVTLSCSPISGHRSVSWYQQTPGQGLQFLFEYFSETQRNKGNFPGRFSGRQFSNSRSEMNVSTLELGDSALYLCASSGIGTSPRELFFGSGTQLSVL.

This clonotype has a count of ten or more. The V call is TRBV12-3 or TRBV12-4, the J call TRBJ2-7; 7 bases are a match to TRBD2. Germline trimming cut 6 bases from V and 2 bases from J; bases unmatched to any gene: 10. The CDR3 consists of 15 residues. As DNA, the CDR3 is TGTGCCAGCAGCCCCTCGACAGCGGGGACCTACGAGCAGTACTTC. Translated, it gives CASSPSTAGTYEQYF.

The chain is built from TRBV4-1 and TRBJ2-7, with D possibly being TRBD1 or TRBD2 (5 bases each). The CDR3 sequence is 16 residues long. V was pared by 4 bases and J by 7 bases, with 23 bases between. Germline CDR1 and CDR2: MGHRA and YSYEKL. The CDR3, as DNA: TGCGCCAGCAGCCCGCAACTCGACAGTGGGGGTGAGGAGCAGTACTTC. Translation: CASSPQLDSGGEEQYF.

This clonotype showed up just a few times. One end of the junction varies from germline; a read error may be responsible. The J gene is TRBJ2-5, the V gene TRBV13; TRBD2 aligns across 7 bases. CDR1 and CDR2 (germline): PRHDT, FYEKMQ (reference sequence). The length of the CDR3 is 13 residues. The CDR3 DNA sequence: TGTGCCAGCAGCTTACGGCGGGGGTACCTAGGGCACTTC. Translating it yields CASSLRRGYLGHF.

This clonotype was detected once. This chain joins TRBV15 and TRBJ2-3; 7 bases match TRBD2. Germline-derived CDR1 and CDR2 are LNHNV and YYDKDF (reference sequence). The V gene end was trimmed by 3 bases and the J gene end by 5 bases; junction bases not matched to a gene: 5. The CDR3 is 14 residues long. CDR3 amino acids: CATSRTSYKDTQYF. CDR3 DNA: TGTGCCACCAGCAGGACTAGCTATAAAGATACGCAGTATTTT.

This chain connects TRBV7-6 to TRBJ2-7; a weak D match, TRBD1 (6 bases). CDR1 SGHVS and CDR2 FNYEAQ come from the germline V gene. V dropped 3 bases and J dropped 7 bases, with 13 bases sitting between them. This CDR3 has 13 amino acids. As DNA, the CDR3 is TGTGCCAGCAGCTTCACAGGGATGAGGGAGCAGTACTTC. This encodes CASSFTGMREQYF.

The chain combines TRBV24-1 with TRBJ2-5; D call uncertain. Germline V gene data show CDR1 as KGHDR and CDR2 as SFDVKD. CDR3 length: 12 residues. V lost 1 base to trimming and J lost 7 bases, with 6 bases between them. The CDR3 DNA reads TGTGCCACCAGTGATTTTGTCGGGACCCAGTACTTC. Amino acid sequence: CATSDFVGTQYF.

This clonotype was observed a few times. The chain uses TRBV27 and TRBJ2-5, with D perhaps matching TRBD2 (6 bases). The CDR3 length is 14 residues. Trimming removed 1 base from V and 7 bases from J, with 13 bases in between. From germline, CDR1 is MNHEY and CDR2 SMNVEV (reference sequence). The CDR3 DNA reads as TGTGCCAGCAGTTTATTATCGGAGGGAGGGACCCAGTACTTC. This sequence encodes CASSLLSEGGTQYF.

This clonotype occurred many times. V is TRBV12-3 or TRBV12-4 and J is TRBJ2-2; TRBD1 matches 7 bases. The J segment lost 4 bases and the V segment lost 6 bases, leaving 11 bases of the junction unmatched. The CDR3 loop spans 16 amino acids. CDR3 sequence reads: CASSLRSTGRTGELFF. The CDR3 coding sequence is TGTGCCAGCAGCTTACGTTCGACAGGGCGCACCGGGGAGCTGTTTTTT.

This chain's CDR3 is CASSLTGAYSTDTQYF. CDR3 DNA sequence: TGCGCCAGCAGCTTGACGGGGGCCTATAGCACAGATACGCAGTATTTT. The chain has TRBV5-1 and TRBJ2-3; D is perhaps TRBD1 or TRBD2 (6 bases each). V was cut by 1 base and J by 0 bases, with 12 bases left in between. Germline CDR1 and CDR2: SGHRS and YFSETQ. This CDR3 is 16 amino acids long.

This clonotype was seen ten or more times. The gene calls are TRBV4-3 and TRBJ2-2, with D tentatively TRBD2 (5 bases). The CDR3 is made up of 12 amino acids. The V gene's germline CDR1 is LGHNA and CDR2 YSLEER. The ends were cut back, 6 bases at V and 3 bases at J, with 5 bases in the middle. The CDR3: CASRDYTGELFF. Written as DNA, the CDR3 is TGCGCCAGCAGGGACTACACCGGGGAGCTGTTTTTT.

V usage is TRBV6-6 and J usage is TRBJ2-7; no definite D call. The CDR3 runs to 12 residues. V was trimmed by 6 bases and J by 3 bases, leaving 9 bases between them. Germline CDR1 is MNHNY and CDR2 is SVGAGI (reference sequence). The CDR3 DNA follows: TGTGCCAGCAGCAACCCTCTCTACGAGCAGTACTTC. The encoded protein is CASSNPLYEQYF.

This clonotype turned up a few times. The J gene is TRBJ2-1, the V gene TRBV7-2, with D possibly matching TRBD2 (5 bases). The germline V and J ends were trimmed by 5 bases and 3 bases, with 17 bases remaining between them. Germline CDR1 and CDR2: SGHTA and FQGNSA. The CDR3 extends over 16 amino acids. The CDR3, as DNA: TGTGCCAGCAGCCGGAATCTTGGACTGGGCTACAATGAGCAGTTCTTC. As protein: CASSRNLGLGYNEQFF.

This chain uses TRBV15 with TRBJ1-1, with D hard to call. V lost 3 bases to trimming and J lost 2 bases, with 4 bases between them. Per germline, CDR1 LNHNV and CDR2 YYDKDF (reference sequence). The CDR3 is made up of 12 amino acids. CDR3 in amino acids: CATSSVNTEAFF. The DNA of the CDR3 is TGTGCCACCAGCAGCGTAAACACTGAAGCTTTCTTT.

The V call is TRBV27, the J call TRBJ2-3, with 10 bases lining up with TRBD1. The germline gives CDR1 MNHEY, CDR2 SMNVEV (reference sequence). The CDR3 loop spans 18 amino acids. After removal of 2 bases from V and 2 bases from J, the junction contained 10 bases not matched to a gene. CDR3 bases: TGTGCCAGCAGTTTACGGGGGAGGGGGACAGGGGTCACAGATACGCAGTATTTT. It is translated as CASSLRGRGTGVTDTQYF.

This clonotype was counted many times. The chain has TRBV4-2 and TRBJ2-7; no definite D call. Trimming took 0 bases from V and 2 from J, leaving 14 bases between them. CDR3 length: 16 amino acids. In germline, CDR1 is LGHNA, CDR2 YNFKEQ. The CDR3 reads CASSQDLQSRTYEQYF. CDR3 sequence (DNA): TGTGCCAGCAGCCAAGATCTTCAGTCTAGGACCTACGAGCAGTACTTC.

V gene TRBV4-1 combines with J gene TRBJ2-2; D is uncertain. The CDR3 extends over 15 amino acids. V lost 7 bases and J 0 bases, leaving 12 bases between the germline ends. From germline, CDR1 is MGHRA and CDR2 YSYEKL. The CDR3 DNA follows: TGCGCCAGCACCCCACTTGGGGCGAACACCGGGGAGCTGTTTTTT. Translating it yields CASTPLGANTGELFF.

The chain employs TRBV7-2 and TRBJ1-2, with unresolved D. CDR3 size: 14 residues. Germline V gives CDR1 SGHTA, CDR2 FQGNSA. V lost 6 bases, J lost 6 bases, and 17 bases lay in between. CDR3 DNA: TGTGCCAGCAGACCCTTCGGAGGATCACATGGCTACACCTTC. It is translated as CASRPFGGSHGYTF.

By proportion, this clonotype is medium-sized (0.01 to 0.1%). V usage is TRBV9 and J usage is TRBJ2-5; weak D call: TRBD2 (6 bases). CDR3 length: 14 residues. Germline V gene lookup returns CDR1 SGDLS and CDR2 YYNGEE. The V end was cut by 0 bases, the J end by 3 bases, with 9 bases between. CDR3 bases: TGTGCCAGCAGCGTAGCGGGGGTTGAAGAGACCCAGTACTTC. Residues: CASSVAGVEETQYF.

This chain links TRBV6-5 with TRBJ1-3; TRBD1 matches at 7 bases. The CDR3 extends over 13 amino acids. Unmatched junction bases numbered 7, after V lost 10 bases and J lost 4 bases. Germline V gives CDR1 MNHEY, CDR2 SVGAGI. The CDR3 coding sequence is TGTGCCACTTCGACAGGGATCGGAAACACCATATATTTT. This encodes CATSTGIGNTIYF.

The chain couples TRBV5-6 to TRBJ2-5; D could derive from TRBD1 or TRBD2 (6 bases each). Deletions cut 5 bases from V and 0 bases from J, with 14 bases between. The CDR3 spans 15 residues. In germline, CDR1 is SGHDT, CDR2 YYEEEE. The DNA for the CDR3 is TGTGCCAGCAGTATGGGTCGGGGGCACCAAGAGACCCAGTACTTC. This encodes CASSMGRGHQETQYF.